A single sample is the source of the 5 T cell receptor beta chains below, sequenced in a study of OX40 agonist ivuxolimab in advanced cancers. Profiled with immunoSEQ multiplex PCR; TCRdb holds only in-frame clones, not every one. The sample consists of roughly 30,000 clones, around nine tenths of them appearing once. The specimen was CD4+ or CD8+ T cells sorted from blood, collected in a trial of the OX40 agonist ivuxolimab. All receptors come from an adult with an advanced solid tumor such as melanoma, head and neck, liver or kidney cancer.

The J gene is TRBJ1-1, the V gene TRBV6-1, with 7 positions matching TRBD1. CDR1 is MNHNS and CDR2 is SASEGT in the germline V gene. The CDR3 covers 15 residues. Losses at the gene ends were 6 bases for V and 4 bases for J; bases not matched to a gene: 11. The CDR3 coding sequence is TGTGCCAGCAGCGGAGAGACAGGGTCGGTCACTGAAGCTTTCTTT. It specifies CASSGETGSVTEAFF.

This chain links TRBV10-3 with TRBJ1-5; maybe TRBD1 (5 bases). This CDR3 region has 14 residues. Germline-derived CDR1 and CDR2 are ENHRY and SYGVKD. The V end lost 6 bases, the J end lost 0 bases, and 9 bases lay between the germline ends. DNA for the CDR3: TGTGCCATCAGCCCAGGGTATAGCAATCAGCCCCAGCATTTT. It encodes CAISPGYSNQPQHF.

The chain couples TRBV6-1 to TRBJ2-7; no clear D. Trimming left V 3 bases short and J 6 bases short, with 12 bases between. In germline, CDR1 is MNHNS, CDR2 SASEGT. CDR3 length: 13 residues. The CDR3: CASSDRGSGEQYF. The CDR3 DNA sequence: TGTGCCAGCAGTGATCGAGGTTCAGGCGAGCAGTACTTC.

The chain has TRBV7-8 and TRBJ2-7; D might be TRBD1 or TRBD2, each matching 6 bases. The V end lost 3 bases, the J end lost 3 bases, and 15 bases lay between the germline ends. This CDR3 has 15 residues. Germline V gene lookup returns CDR1 SGHVS and CDR2 FQNEAQ. CDR3 region: CASSFHGGTDYEQYF. In DNA, the CDR3 is TGTGCCAGCAGCTTCCACGGGGGCACCGACTACGAGCAGTACTTC.

The gene calls are TRBV5-1 and TRBJ2-5, with 9 bases identical to TRBD1. V shed 5 bases and J 7 bases; nucleotides not matched to a gene: 9. The CDR3 has 14 residues. Per the germline V gene, CDR1 is SGHRS and CDR2 is YFSETQ. The CDR3 DNA reads TGCGCCAGCAGGGGGACAGGGAATCGATGGACCCAGTACTTC. This codes for CASRGTGNRWTQYF.